This T cell receptor (beta chain) was profiled in a study of blood T cell repertoires in COVID-19. Study in general: There were acute and convalescent COVID-19 samples, and they came from the United States, Italy and Spain. Sources were T cells, B-cell-depleted T cells, or PBMCs; the material itself was cDNA or gDNA.

Germline loops: CDR1 SNHLY, CDR2 FYNNEI. This CDR3 has 12 amino acids. The ends were cut back, 3 bases at V and 10 bases at J, with 10 bases in the middle. Per the original methods: Quantification of nucleated cells was approximated via reference gene primer amplification. Repertoires were generated with immunoSEQ multiplex PCR, while TCRdb's copy carries only in-frame clones and drops some. V, J and clone size reflect that table, while D and trimming were determined from the DNA. The repertoire has about 150,000 clones, approximately 90% of them found once; the top ten carry less than 4.5%. The V call is TRBV2, the J call TRBJ2-1; D ambiguous. The sequence derives from a woman aged 60-75 years with active or convalescent COVID-19. What was sequenced was peripheral blood. The CDR3 coding sequence is TGTGCCAGCAGTGATGATAGTCGGGAGCAGTTCTTC. Translation gives CASSDDSREQFF.